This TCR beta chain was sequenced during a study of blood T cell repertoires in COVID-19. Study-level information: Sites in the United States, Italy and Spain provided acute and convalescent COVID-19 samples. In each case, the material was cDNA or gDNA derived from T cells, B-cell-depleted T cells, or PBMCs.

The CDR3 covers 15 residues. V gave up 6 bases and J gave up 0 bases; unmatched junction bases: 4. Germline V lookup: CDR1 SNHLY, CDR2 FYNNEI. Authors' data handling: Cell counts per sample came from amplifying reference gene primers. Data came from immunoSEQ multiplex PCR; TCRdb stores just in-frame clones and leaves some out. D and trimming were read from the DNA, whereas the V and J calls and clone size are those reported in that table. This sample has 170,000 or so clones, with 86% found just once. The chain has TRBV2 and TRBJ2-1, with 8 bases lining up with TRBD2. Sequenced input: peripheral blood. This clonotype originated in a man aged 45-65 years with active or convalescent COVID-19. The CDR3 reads CASSQRGNSYNEQFF. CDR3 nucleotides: TGTGCCAGCAGCCAGCGGGGGAACTCCTACAATGAGCAGTTCTTC. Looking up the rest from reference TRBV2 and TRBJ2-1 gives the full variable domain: EPEVTQTPSHQVTQMGQEVILRCVPISNHLYFYWYRQILGQKVEFLVSFYNNEISEKSEIFDDQFSVERPDGSNFTLKIRSTKLEDSAMYFCASSQRGNSYNEQFFGPGTRLTVL.